This T cell receptor beta chain was found in a study of T cells after yellow fever vaccination (dated by TCRdb to between 2018 and 2020). With respect to the entire study: The SMART-Seq v4 Ultra Low Input RNA kit was used to prepare libraries from fractions with low cell numbers. To track T-cell clones before and after primary and booster YFV17D yellow fever vaccination, bulk TCR alpha and beta repertoires were sequenced longitudinally. The cohort comprised two healthy male donors, one aged 18 to 30 and one aged 30 to 40 years. Blood samples were taken at several timepoints before and after primary and secondary immunization, and bulk PBMC replicates and cell subsets were isolated.

Sequenced on an Illumina NovaSeq 6000. TCR cDNA was made using 5'RACE template switching, a step that added a universal primer site and unique molecular identifiers. cDNA synthesis was primed from both the TCR alpha and TCR beta constant segments. Two PCR steps were used to amplify libraries, with sample barcodes and sequencing adapters being added in the second step. Sequencing of the libraries was done on either Illumina HiSeq 2500 (2x100 bp) or NovaSeq (2x150 bp). Concerning the study's data processing: Reads were demultiplexed and collapsed into UMI consensus sequences with MIGEC, and V(D)J alignment was performed with MiXCR. Clonotypes responding to the vaccine were identified with edgeR on replicate PBMC samples, with the criteria of FDR below 0.01 and a log2 fold change above 5 up to day 15. CD4 or CD8 identity was assigned to each bulk clonotype according to whether the clonotype was present at higher abundance in the sequenced CD4 repertoire or the sequenced CD8 repertoire. The public reads were reprocessed in TCRdb via fastp at Q25 and MiXCR, keeping in-frame beta chains. Each CDR3 protein appears once, grouped with its most common genes and DNA. These V and J calls are TCRdb output, not the study's own analysis. Counted in this sample were 250,000 to 400,000 distinct CDR3 sequences; approximately 4.5% of them appeared once. The biggest ten clones account for roughly a fifth of the sample.

Regarding this clonotype: No antigen is known for it. No qualities accompany the bases; no much larger clone lies one base away.

The V and J ends are trimmed by 5 bases and 4 bases, leaving 11 bases between them. CDR1 SGHTA and CDR2 FQGTGA were looked up in the germline V gene. The CDR3 contains 14 residues, cysteine and phenylalanine counted. The entry retains the CDR3 DNA only, 42 bases that are in frame from base 1. The treatment or condition label for this specimen denotes: live attenuated yellow fever vaccine strain. At every blood-draw timepoint, two biological replicates of bulk PBMCs were collected. A standard Ficoll-Paque protocol was used to isolate PBMCs from peripheral blood. TriZol was used to extract RNA from bulk PBMCs, CD4 and CD8 fractions, and dextramer-positive and dextramer-negative fractions. Results and caveats for the whole study, not just this receptor: A small fraction of clonotypes showed up in both the CD4 and CD8 compartments, probably as a result of convergent recombination. Compared with the primary T-cell response, the secondary T-cell response was weaker but faster, peaking on day 5 rather than day 15. The study included only a couple of donors, which limits how far the findings can be generalized. Most clones expanded after primary vaccination (almost 97% of CD4 and roughly 90% of CD8) were re-detected after the booster, suggesting that broad memory maintenance occurred. Because abundant contaminating clonotypes from the bulk population could be contained in FACS-sorted repertoires, computational filtering was required.

The sequence was obtained from a man aged 18 to 35 who received the YFV17D yellow fever vaccine. The source was PBMCs, collected 15 days after the yellow fever booster vaccination. The receptor chain draws on TRBV7-3 and TRBJ2-2; the D gene remains uncertain. The nucleotide sequence reads as follows: TGTGCCAGCAGCCCGTCCGGCTCCACCGGGGAGCTGTTTTTT. The resulting protein is CASSPSGSTGELFF. The reference TRBV7-3 and TRBJ2-2 proteins fill in what lies around the CDR3, so the full variable domain reads GAGVSQTPSNKVTEKGKYVELRCDPISGHTALYWYRQSLGQGPEFLIYFQGTGAADDSGLPNDRFFAVRPEGSVSTLKIQRTERGDSAVYLCASSPSGSTGELFFGEGSRLTVL.